This entry concerns a single T cell receptor beta chain. This entry belongs to a study of blood T cell repertoires in COVID-19. Participants were aged roughly 18 to 90 years, lived in 20 to 25 US areas, and enrolled virtually. In assigning cohorts, the study relied on participant-reported clinical history. Symptom resolution, clearance, or two negative PCRs marked donors in Cohort 3 as recovered. In the authors' methods: Using reference gene primer amplification, nucleated cell counts were estimated. TCRdb's copy holds only in-frame clones and misses some; the assay was immunoSEQ multiplex PCR. V and J calls and clone size are copied from that table; D and trimming were computed from the DNA. Of more than 200,000 clones in the sample, approximately 90% were seen once. Input material: PBMCs or T cells enriched from blood (not recorded which). This receptor was identified in a woman between 18 and 29 years old who had recovered from COVID-19.

The CDR3 region is CASSPYNTGELFF. The DNA for the CDR3 is TGTGCCAGCAGCCCCTATAACACCGGGGAGCTGTTTTTT. This rearrangement joins TRBV11-3 to TRBJ2-2; D uncertain. CDR3 length: 13 residues. Trimming shortened V by 5 bases and J by 2 bases, and 6 bases separated the two germline ends. Germline assignment: CDR1 SGHNT and CDR2 YENEEA.